These 17 T cell receptor beta chains came from one sample sequenced in a study of CD8+ T cells in alopecia areata. Described treatment: oral pan-JAK inhibitor, 5-10 mg twice daily. Once RNA had been extracted, it was reverse transcribed into cDNA to act as the sequencing template. The protocol was immunoSEQ multiplex PCR, while the TCRdb copy is restricted to in-frame clones and leaves out a portion. This sample has about 190,000 clones, with roughly 62% found just once. Specimen: CD8+ T cells sorted from blood, collected at week 24, from a patient treated with tofacitinib. The source is a human donor with alopecia areata.

This sequence joins TRBV11-2 and TRBJ1-2; TRBD1 matches 7 bases. The germline V gene has CDR1 SGHAT and CDR2 FQNNGV. The CDR3 is 14 amino acids. With V trimmed by 3 bases and J by 4 bases, 5 bases remained unmatched. In nucleotides, the CDR3 is TGTGCCAGCAGCTTCGGGGACAGCACCTATGGCTACACCTTC. This codes for CASSFGDSTYGYTF. Combining the CDR3 with reference TRBV11-2 and TRBJ1-2 gives the whole variable domain EAGVAQSPRYKIIEKRQSVAFWCNPISGHATLYWYQQILGQGPKLLIQFQNNGVVDDSQLPKDRFSAERLKGVDSTLKIQPAKLEDSAVYLCASSFGDSTYGYTFGSGTRLTVV.

The chain carries TRBV12-5 and TRBJ2-2, with TRBD1 matching 7 bases. The length of the CDR3 is 16 residues. The V gene's germline CDR1 is LGHNT and CDR2 FRNRAP. V dropped 4 bases and J dropped 8; count of bases not matched to a gene: 13. The CDR3 DNA follows: TGTGCTAGTGGTTCGACCCTACAGGGGCCTATAGGGGAGCTGTTTTTT. Translated: CASGSTLQGPIGELFF.

This clone appeared many times. The V gene is TRBV29-1, the J gene TRBJ2-7, with no clear D. The CDR3 has 12 residues. Per germline, CDR1 SQVTM and CDR2 ANQGSEA. Trimming removed 6 bases from V and 0 bases from J, with 9 bases in between. This CDR3 reads CSVGSSSYEQYF. The CDR3 DNA follows: TGCAGCGTCGGATCCTCCTCCTACGAGCAGTACTTC.

This rearrangement joins TRBV4-2 to TRBJ2-1; 7 bases line up with TRBD2. The CDR3 extends over 19 amino acids. J gave up 3 bases and V 1 base, and 15 bases lay outside the gene matches. Germline CDR1 is LGHNA and CDR2 is YNFKEQ. CDR3 sequence reads: CASSQGGSHLAEIYNEQFF. CDR3 bases: TGTGCCAGCAGCCAAGGTGGTTCGCACCTAGCGGAGATCTACAATGAGCAGTTCTTC.

The chain joins TRBV20-1 to TRBJ2-5, with D uncertain. The V gene lost 2 bases and the J gene lost 5 bases, with 3 bases spanning the gap. This CDR3 has 10 residues. Germline lookup yields CDR1 DFQATT and CDR2 SNEGSKA (reference sequence). The CDR3 loop is CSARRETQYF. Written as DNA, the CDR3 is TGCAGTGCTAGAAGGGAGACCCAGTACTTC.

The gene calls are TRBV4-1 and TRBJ1-2; D is possibly TRBD1 (5 bases). Trimming stripped 2 bases from V and 7 bases from J, with 20 bases between. From germline, CDR1 is MGHRA and CDR2 YSYEKL. CDR3 length equals 16 residues. In DNA form, the CDR3 reads TGCGCCAGCAGCCAAAAACCACAGGTGGCGCTTGGTGGCTACACCTTC. This translates into CASSQKPQVALGGYTF.

The V call is TRBV7-2, the J call TRBJ1-1; weak D call: TRBD1 (5 bases). V was pared by 5 bases and J by 11 bases, with 15 bases between. This CDR3 spans 12 amino acids. In germline, CDR1 is SGHTA, CDR2 FQGNSA. CDR3 residues: CASSQSLGVAFF. CDR3 DNA: TGTGCCAGCAGCCAGAGTTTAGGGGTGGCTTTCTTT.

The V gene is TRBV7-2, the J gene TRBJ1-1; D gene ambiguous. This CDR3 comprises 15 residues. Trimming stripped 1 base from V and 1 base from J, with 10 bases between. CDR1 is SGHTA, CDR2 FQGNSA, per germline. The CDR3 loop is CASSLVGHENTEAFF. DNA of the CDR3: TGTGCCAGCAGCTTAGTAGGGCATGAGAACACTGAAGCTTTCTTT.

CDR3 coding DNA: TGCGCCAGCAGCTGGACACCTAACACTGAAGCTTTCTTT. Its protein is CASSWTPNTEAFF. The chain links TRBV5-1 to TRBJ1-1; D may be TRBD1 (5 bases). Germline CDR1 reads SGHRS; CDR2 reads YFSETQ. The CDR3 has 13 amino acids. V was pared by 3 bases and J by 2 bases, with 8 bases between. The entire variable domain, with the rest obtained from reference TRBV5-1 and TRBJ1-1, is as follows: KAGVTQTPRYLIKTRGQQVTLSCSPISGHRSVSWYQQTPGQGLQFLFEYFSETQRNKGNFPGRFSGRQFSNSRSEMNVSTLELGDSALYLCASSWTPNTEAFFGQGTRLTVV.

This clone was found a few times. The rearrangement joins TRBV27 to TRBJ2-1, with D maybe TRBD1 (5 bases). The CDR3 extends over 14 amino acids. Germline V CDR1 and CDR2: MNHEY, SMNVEV (reference sequence). V was shortened by 4 bases and J by 4 bases, with 11 bases between the two germline ends. This CDR3 is CASSSRQRYNEQFF. CDR3 bases: TGTGCCAGCAGTTCTCGACAGCGATACAATGAGCAGTTCTTC.

The chain recombines TRBV25-1 with TRBJ2-5; D unresolved. The length of the CDR3 is 10 residues. The V end lost 6 bases, the J end lost 5 bases, and 4 bases lay between the germline ends. The germline CDR1 and CDR2 sequences are MGHDK and SYGVNS. CDR3 nucleotide sequence: TGTGCCAGCAGAATGGAGACCCAGTACTTC. This encodes CASRMETQYF. Using reference TRBV25-1 and TRBJ2-5 for the parts outside the CDR3, the full variable domain is EADIYQTPRYLVIGTGKKITLECSQTMGHDKMYWYQQDPGMELHLIHYSYGVNSTEKGDLSSESTVSRIRTEHFPLTLESARPSHTSQYLCASRMETQYFGPGTRLLVL.

This chain joins TRBV5-1 and TRBJ1-2; D call uncertain. The CDR3 sequence is 14 residues long. Germline V gene lookup returns CDR1 SGHRS and CDR2 YFSETQ. Deletions cut 0 bases from V and 0 bases from J, with 6 bases between. CDR3 nucleotides: TGCGCCAGCAGCTTGGAGGGCCCTAACTATGGCTACACCTTC. Protein: CASSLEGPNYGYTF.

The chain uses TRBV27 and TRBJ1-1; possible D gene TRBD1, 5 bases. Germline V gives CDR1 MNHEY, CDR2 SMNVEV (reference sequence). Deletions cut 8 bases from V and 0 bases from J, with 7 bases between. The length of the CDR3 is 12 residues. Written as DNA, the CDR3 is TGTGCCAGCGGGACGGTGAACACTGAAGCTTTCTTT. It is translated as CASGTVNTEAFF.

The J gene is TRBJ2-7, the V gene TRBV6-5; 11 bases are shared with TRBD1. Germline V gives CDR1 MNHEY, CDR2 SVGAGI. The length of the CDR3 is 16 residues. Trimming removed 2 bases from V and 4 bases from J; junction bases left unmatched: 7. CDR3 in DNA: TGTGCCAGCAGTTACCCCCTAGGGACAGGGGGATACGAGCAGTACTTC. Translating gives CASSYPLGTGGYEQYF.

The V gene is TRBV5-1, the J gene TRBJ1-2, with no clear D. Germline CDR1 SGHRS, CDR2 YFSETQ. CDR3 length: 12 residues. V was cut by 5 bases and J by 8 bases, with 13 bases left in between. The CDR3 DNA sequence: TGCGCCAGCAGTAATTTGAGGCAAGGCTACACCTTC. Protein product: CASSNLRQGYTF. Based on the CDR3 plus reference TRBV5-1 and TRBJ1-2, the full variable domain is KAGVTQTPRYLIKTRGQQVTLSCSPISGHRSVSWYQQTPGQGLQFLFEYFSETQRNKGNFPGRFSGRQFSNSRSEMNVSTLELGDSALYLCASSNLRQGYTFGSGTRLTVV.

The chain joins TRBV27 to TRBJ2-7; D possibly corresponds to TRBD2 (5 bases). Germline assignment: CDR1 MNHEY and CDR2 SMNVEV (reference sequence). The CDR3 is 14 residues long. V dropped 3 bases and J dropped 2 bases, with 11 bases sitting between them. The CDR3 region is CASSFVRLPYEQYF. The CDR3 region has the DNA TGTGCCAGCAGTTTCGTGAGACTACCCTACGAGCAGTACTTC.

This clone was recorded only once. This chain uses TRBV6-5 with TRBJ2-3; D remains ambiguous. V lost 3 bases and J lost 2, with 9 bases in between. Germline V CDR1 and CDR2: MNHEY, SVGAGI. The CDR3 consists of 14 residues. CDR3 DNA sequence: TGTGCCAGCAGTTATGCACAGTACACAGATACGCAGTATTTT. This encodes CASSYAQYTDTQYF.